The sequence of this TCR beta chain was determined in a study of T cell responses to AZD1222 COVID-19 vaccine. Assay: immunoSEQ multiplex PCR; the TCRdb copy retains only in-frame clones and omits some. The table records 100,000 or so clones, around nine tenths of them present only once. Germline V gene lookup returns CDR1 MNHEY and CDR2 SVGEGT. Trimming took off 6 bases at V and 7 bases at J, with 18 bases between the two ends. The CDR3 covers 15 residues. The receptor's source is an adult who received the AZD1222 COVID-19 vaccine. This specimen consisted of peripheral blood, obtained 28 days after the second AZD1222 dose. The genes are TRBV6-2 or TRBV6-3 and TRBJ1-4, with D maybe TRBD1 (5 bases). The CDR3 spells CASSRPRGTGEKLFF. The CDR3 region has the DNA TGTGCCAGCAGCAGGCCCCGGGGCACGGGTGAAAAACTGTTTTTT.